This T cell receptor beta chain came from a study of OX40 agonist ivuxolimab in advanced cancers. About the research overall: 30% to 40% of patients had received prior checkpoint inhibitor therapy. Study results and limitations: Within 6 weeks, CD4+ and CD8+ blood T cells expanded clonally at 0.1 to 3.0 mg/kg. CD8+ T cells showed, on average, more clonal expansion than CD4+ cells. Still undetermined is the antigen specificity of the expanded peripheral T cells.

Of note for this clone: The antigen is unknown.

Sequencing was performed with immunoSEQ multiplex PCR; in TCRdb, only in-frame clones are kept and a portion is missing. The sample yields roughly 80,000 clones, under 90% seen once. Here the sequenced sample was CD4+ or CD8+ T cells sorted from blood, taken in a trial of the OX40 agonist ivuxolimab. This TCR derives from an adult with an advanced solid tumor such as melanoma, head and neck, liver or kidney cancer.

CDR3 amino acids: CASSLGGRKNIQYF. The CDR3 DNA reads as TGCGCCAGCAGCTTGGGAGGGAGGAAAAACATTCAGTACTTC. The chain has TRBV5-1 and TRBJ2-4; maybe TRBD2 (6 bases). This CDR3 contains 14 residues. V lost 0 bases to trimming and J lost 4 bases, with 8 bases between them. Germline CDR1 SGHRS, CDR2 YFSETQ.